Listed here are 5 T cell receptor beta chains from one sample, sequenced in a study of T cell changes during pregnancy in multiple sclerosis. Data came from immunoSEQ multiplex PCR; TCRdb stores just in-frame clones and leaves some out. The sample records more than 55,000 clones, 90% to 95% being singletons. Here the sequenced sample was peripheral blood, taken in the second trimester of pregnancy. The source of these receptors is a female donor with multiple sclerosis, enrolled in a pregnancy study.

V is TRBV2 and J is TRBJ2-3; 12 bases line up with TRBD2. The germline gives CDR1 SNHLY, CDR2 FYNNEI. J was trimmed by 1 base and V by 6 bases; bases with no gene match: 11. The CDR3 is 18 amino acids. CDR3 coding DNA: TGTGCCAGCAGCGCCCTATCGACTAGCGGGAGAGGCACAGATACGCAGTATTTT. This encodes CASSALSTSGRGTDTQYF.

This sequence joins TRBV4-2 and TRBJ1-3, with D tentatively TRBD1 (5 bases). CDR1 LGHNA and CDR2 YNFKEQ come from the germline V gene. V dropped 2 bases and J dropped 0 bases, with 11 bases sitting between them. This CDR3 comprises 16 residues. The CDR3 loop is CASSQNHRYSGNTIYF. The CDR3 DNA is TGTGCCAGCAGCCAAAATCACAGGTACTCTGGAAACACCATATATTTT.

J is TRBJ2-3 and V is TRBV4-1; D is unclear. V was pared by 0 bases and J by 1 base, with 14 bases between. CDR3 length equals 17 residues. Germline V CDR1 and CDR2: MGHRA, YSYEKL. The CDR3 sequence: CASSQDRWSTGTDTQYF. The CDR3, as DNA: TGCGCCAGCAGCCAAGATCGGTGGAGCACCGGCACAGATACGCAGTATTTT.

The chain recombines TRBV7-2 with TRBJ2-3; a weak D match, TRBD2 (6 bases). Trimming left V 5 bases short and J 2 bases short, with 11 bases between. The length of the CDR3 is 14 residues. Germline values: CDR1 SGHTA, CDR2 FQGNSA. As DNA, the CDR3 is TGTGCCAGCAGCAACGGACTATTCACAGATACGCAGTATTTT. Encoded protein: CASSNGLFTDTQYF.

The genes are TRBV6-1 and TRBJ2-1; possible D gene TRBD2, 6 bases. Germline V gives CDR1 MNHNS, CDR2 SASEGT. The CDR3 has 15 amino acids. Trimming removed 3 bases at V and 0 bases at J, with 9 bases between. Here the CDR3 DNA reads TGTGCCAGCAGTGAGGTAGCGGACTCCTACAATGAGCAGTTCTTC. Protein sequence: CASSEVADSYNEQFF.